The source of this T cell receptor (beta chain) is a study of shared clonotypes between healthy human individuals (dated by TCRdb to the early 2020s). For the wider study: The cohort included a few men and a couple of women between 18 and 49 years of age. Per donor, three plates each were used for CD4 naive and CD4 memory, two for CD8 naive, and one for CD8 memory. Blood TCR repertoires of 5 or 6 healthy adults were deeply sequenced to estimate repertoire size and the extent of clonotype sharing between individuals. To increase sequencing depth and limit assay-specific biases, TCR repertoire library preparation and sequencing were carried out by different laboratories using diverse techniques. Leukapheresis yielded between about 0.85 and 10 billion PBMCs per donor.

Points on this clone: Its recognized antigen is unknown. No base-level quality is on record; no much larger clone is a single base apart. Additional DNA sequences in this sample encode the identical CDR3.

Trimming at the junction amounts to 1 base on V and 7 bases on J, and the germline ends lie 2 bases apart. The CDR3 goes from the cysteine to the phenylalanine over 12 residues. Kept here is only the CDR3 DNA, which spans 36 bases and is read in frame from base 1. CDR1 is given as SGHAT and CDR2 as FQNNGV, both from the germline V gene. Healthy HIV-negative adults with no recently reported acute infections or vaccinations were included as donors. Only Caucasian adults living in Nashville, Tennessee, USA were represented among the donors. CD4+ T cells were enriched through magnetic negative selection, after which naive cells were positively selected on CD45RA and the remaining negative fraction served as the memory subset. Blood was collected by leukapheresis, and PBMCs were isolated by Ficoll-Histopaque density gradient centrifugation and then cryopreserved in liquid nitrogen vapor phase. Purity and quantity of every magnetically sorted T cell population were checked by analytical flow cytometry. Genomic DNA was isolated from each sorted fraction and quantified by UV absorbance on a Nanodrop 2000c.

The study at large found these results: Higher generation probabilities were observed for clonotypes shared by all four sorted-subset donors than for non-shared clonotypes. Only blood was sampled, and tissue TCR repertoires likely differ from those in blood. Pairwise subsampling indicated that sequencing depth was expected to affect the degree of clonotype sharing among donors. When four donors were compared, the shared fraction of clonotypes was 5% to 6.5% for naive CD4, approximately 3.3% for naive CD8, 2.3% for memory CD4, and approximately 0.4% for memory CD8. Larger estimated clonotype richness was generally found for naive subsets than for memory subsets. Because the study included only a small number of donors, the genetic and exposure-history diversity represented was limited. Incomplete sequencing was indicated by rarefaction of sorted-subset datasets, despite the large sequencing depth.

Using the deep immunoSEQ assay, multiplex PCR amplified TCR CDR3 regions from genomic DNA. Extracted genomic DNA from each cell subset was spread evenly across all wells of several immunoSEQ 96-well plates, with each plate serving as a replicate. For sorted subsets, around 200 ng genomic DNA, equal to about 30,000 T cell genomes, was loaded into each replicate PCR. Purified libraries were measured with a Qubit 3.0 fluorometer, size-checked on a Bioanalyzer 2100, and measured again with the KAPA Library Quantification kit. Every immunoSEQ 96-well plate was sequenced on a dedicated single-read 150-cycle Illumina NextSeq 550 flow cell. As for the original processing: Because only junctional sequences without quality scores were contained in the immunoSEQ output, filtering matching that applied to full-length reads could not be performed. To assign V/J genes and CDR3, sequences were annotated using PyIR, a Python wrapper for IgBLAST v1.9, with IMGT germline references. Any read was removed if the V/J assignment was weak (E-value above 1e-6), the CDR3 was missing, or the read contained stop codons, out-of-frame junctions, or ambiguous translated residues. A V3J clonotype was defined by an identical inferred V gene, J gene, and CDR3 amino acid sequence. To compute the percentage overlap between repertoires, the number of shared unique clonotypes was divided by the size of the smaller repertoire. Three approaches were used to assess repertoire richness: RTK rarefaction, the Chao1 estimator, and Recon v2.1 estimates of unobserved clonotypes. For all TCRbeta clonotypes obtained by the gDNA method from four donors, generation probabilities were computed with OLGA. This is the immuneACCESS table as TCRdb keeps it, with only in-frame sequences that have V and J called. A part of the clones is gone; compared with another copy, unresolved V genes explain less than half, and the rest is unexplained. That table is the source of V, J and clone size, and D and trimming were worked out from the DNA. For this sample there are 2 million or so clones; roughly 94% appear just once. Together, the top ten hold 0.13% of the sample.

This TCR derives from a man between 18 and 35 years old in good health. The chain is assembled from TRBV11-2 and TRBJ1-6; no D segment can be confidently identified. What was sequenced was naive CD4+ T cells sorted from blood. Explained via the paper, the cell subset or site label denotes: CD45RA+ positively selected. The CDR3 is CASSLGNSPLHF. In nucleotide form, the sequence is TGTGCCAGCAGCTTAGGGAATTCACCCCTCCACTTT.